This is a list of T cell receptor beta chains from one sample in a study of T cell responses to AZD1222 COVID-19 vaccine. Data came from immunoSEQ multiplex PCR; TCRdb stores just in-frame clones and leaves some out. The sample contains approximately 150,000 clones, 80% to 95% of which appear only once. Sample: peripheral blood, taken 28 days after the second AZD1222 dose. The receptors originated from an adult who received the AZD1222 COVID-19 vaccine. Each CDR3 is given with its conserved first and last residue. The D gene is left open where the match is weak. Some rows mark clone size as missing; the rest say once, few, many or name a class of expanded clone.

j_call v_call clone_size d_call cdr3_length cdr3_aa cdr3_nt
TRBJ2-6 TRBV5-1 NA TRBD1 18 CASSFVQGARPGANVLTF TGCGCCAGCAGCTTCGTACAGGGGGCGCGTCCTGGGGCCAACGTCCTGACTTTC
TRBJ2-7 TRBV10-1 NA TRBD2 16 CASSEWGREESYEQYF TGCGCCAGCAGCGAATGGGGGCGGGAGGAGTCCTACGAGCAGTACTTC
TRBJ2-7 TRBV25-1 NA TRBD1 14 CASSEGDRVYEQYF TGTGCCAGCAGTGAAGGGGACAGGGTCTACGAGCAGTACTTC
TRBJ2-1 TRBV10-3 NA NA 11 CAISGTDEQFF TGTGCCATCAGTGGGACCGATGAGCAGTTCTTC
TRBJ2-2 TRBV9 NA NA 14 CASSVTGTPGELFF TGTGCCAGCAGCGTAACGGGGACCCCCGGGGAGCTGTTTTTT
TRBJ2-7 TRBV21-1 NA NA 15 CASSKVAGAIYEQYF TGTGCCAGCAGCAAAGTAGCGGGGGCGATCTACGAGCAGTACTTC
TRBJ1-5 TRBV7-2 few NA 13 CASSSDRNQPQHF TGTGCCAGCAGCTCGGACAGAAATCAGCCCCAGCATTTT
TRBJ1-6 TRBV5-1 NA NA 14 CASSLLSYNSPLHF TGCGCCAGCAGCTTGCTATCCTATAATTCACCCCTCCACTTT
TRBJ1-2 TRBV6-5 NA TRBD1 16 CASSYSGQGQNYGYTF TGTGCCAGCAGTTACTCGGGACAGGGCCAAAACTATGGCTACACCTTC
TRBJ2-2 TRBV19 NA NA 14 CASSNTGATGELFF TGTGCCAGTAGTAACACAGGAGCCACCGGGGAGCTGTTTTTT
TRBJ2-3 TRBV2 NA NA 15 CASSGTGVPTDTQYF TGTGCCAGCAGTGGTACGGGAGTTCCCACAGATACGCAGTATTTT
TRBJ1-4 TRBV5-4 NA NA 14 CASSLAGSNEKLFF TGTGCCAGCAGCTTGGCAGGTTCTAATGAAAAACTGTTTTTT